The 14 T cell receptor beta chains below were found in one sample sequenced in a study of blood T cell repertoires in COVID-19. Sequencing used immunoSEQ multiplex PCR; TCRdb keeps in-frame clones, though not all of them. The sample contains around 140,000 clones, about four fifths of which appear only once. Material: peripheral blood. Source of these receptors: a man in his 70s who had recovered from COVID-19.

The CDR3 loop is CASSSGYHEQFF. CDR3 coding DNA: TGTGCCAGCAGCTCAGGGTACCATGAGCAGTTCTTC. The chain carries TRBV11-3 and TRBJ2-1; maybe TRBD1 (5 bases). V lost 4 bases, J lost 8 bases, and 9 bases lay in between. The length of the CDR3 is 12 residues. Germline loops: CDR1 SGHNT, CDR2 YENEEA.

V gene TRBV4-2 combines with J gene TRBJ2-7; 10 bases are a match to TRBD2. V shed 1 base, J shed 6 bases, and the junction held 6 bases outside the gene matches. The CDR3 covers 15 residues. The V gene's germline CDR1 is LGHNA and CDR2 YNFKEQ. The CDR3 here is CASSQGEREGLEQYF. The CDR3 DNA reads TGTGCCAGCAGCCAAGGGGAGCGGGAGGGTCTCGAGCAGTACTTC.

The CDR3 here is CASSVESGALPGANVLTF. CDR3 DNA: TGTGCCAGCAGTGTCGAAAGTGGGGCGCTCCCTGGGGCCAACGTCCTGACTTTC. The chain has TRBV25-1 and TRBJ2-6, with TRBD1 as a possible D gene (5 bases). Trimming pared 4 bases from V and 2 bases from J, leaving 18 bases between. The germline gives CDR1 MGHDK, CDR2 SYGVNS. This CDR3 has 18 residues.

For the CDR3, the DNA is TGCGCCAGCAGCCCCGGACAGGGCTCCTACAATGAGCAGTTCTTC. Translation gives CASSPGQGSYNEQFF. This chain links TRBV4-1 with TRBJ2-1; 8 nucleotides line up with TRBD1. With 4 bases clipped from V and 0 bases from J, the junction kept 2 bases outside the gene matches. Germline-derived CDR1 and CDR2 are MGHRA and YSYEKL. The CDR3 has 15 residues.

The V and J genes are TRBV6-1 and TRBJ1-5, with D possibly being TRBD1 (6 bases). Looked up from germline, CDR1 is MNHNS and CDR2 is SASEGT. This CDR3 is built from 14 residues. Trimming pared 2 bases from V and 6 bases from J, leaving 11 bases between. The CDR3 sequence is CASSELGASQPQHF. For the CDR3, the DNA is TGTGCCAGCAGTGAATTGGGGGCTAGTCAGCCCCAGCATTTT.

The V and J genes are TRBV14 and TRBJ1-2; 9 bases align to TRBD1. Germline loops: CDR1 SGHDN, CDR2 FVKESK. The CDR3 covers 14 residues. J gave up 3 bases and V 1 base, and 0 bases lay outside the gene matches. CDR3: CASSQGTGDYGYTF. In DNA form, the CDR3 reads TGTGCCAGCAGCCAAGGGACAGGGGACTATGGCTACACCTTC.

This chain uses TRBV7-6 with TRBJ2-7, with D perhaps matching TRBD2 (5 bases). The V end was cut by 4 bases, the J end by 3 bases, with 13 bases between. There are 14 residues in the CDR3. CDR1 SGHVS and CDR2 FNYEAQ come from the germline V gene. CDR3 coding DNA: TGTGCCAGCAGCTCCGGAGAGGGAGACTACGAGCAGTACTTC. Its protein is CASSSGEGDYEQYF.

A single count supports this clone. The rearrangement links TRBV7-9 to TRBJ2-7; TRBD2 agrees at 10 bases. CDR1 and CDR2 (germline): SEHNR, FQNEAQ (reference sequence). The V segment lost 2 bases and the J segment 7 bases; nucleotides outside the gene matches: 11. This CDR3 contains 16 residues. The CDR3 region has the DNA TGTGCCAGCAGCTTACTCTCCGGGACTAGCGTTCGTGAGCAGTACTTC. Translated, it gives CASSLLSGTSVREQYF.

In this sample, this clone turned up a few times. Other DNA sequences from this sample encode an identical CDR3 as well. This chain links TRBV10-3 with TRBJ2-7; TRBD2 matches at 7 bases. Germline loops: CDR1 ENHRY, CDR2 SYGVKD. V lost 2 bases to trimming and J lost 3 bases; unmatched junction nucleotides: 1. CDR3 size: 13 residues. CDR3 residues: CAISEGGSYEQYF. The CDR3 nucleotides are TGTGCCATCAGTGAGGGCGGGAGCTACGAGCAGTACTTC.

This clone has more than one count but fewer than ten. The rearrangement uses TRBV5-1 and TRBJ2-7; D gene uncertain. V lost 0 bases to trimming and J lost 0 bases, with 16 bases between them. Germline assignment: CDR1 SGHRS and CDR2 YFSETQ. This CDR3 has 17 residues. CDR3 region: CASSLASALQPSYEQYF. CDR3 DNA: TGCGCCAGCAGCTTGGCATCAGCCCTACAGCCCTCCTACGAGCAGTACTTC.

This clone was seen more than once but under ten times. The chain links TRBV7-2 to TRBJ2-7; 7 bases are shared with TRBD1. The CDR3 has 13 amino acids. CDR1 and CDR2 from the germline V gene are SGHTA and FQGNSA. With V trimmed by 3 bases and J by 2 bases, 1 base remained unmatched. The CDR3 loop is CASSFQGAYEQYF. CDR3 DNA: TGTGCCAGCAGCTTTCAGGGGGCCTACGAGCAGTACTTC.

The table lists this clone with a few counts. This chain joins TRBV11-2 and TRBJ2-1; possible D gene TRBD2, 5 bases. The CDR3 totals 15 residues. Trimming took off 6 bases at V and 0 bases at J, with 12 bases between the two ends. CDR1 SGHAT and CDR2 FQNNGV come from the germline V gene. CDR3: CASRSPGNSYNEQFF. The CDR3 nucleotides are TGTGCCAGCAGGTCTCCGGGAAACTCCTACAATGAGCAGTTCTTC.

The chain uses TRBV27 and TRBJ2-2; no clear D gene. In germline, CDR1 is MNHEY, CDR2 SMNVEV (reference sequence). The CDR3 length is 12 residues. V dropped 7 bases and J dropped 3 bases, with 6 bases sitting between them. The CDR3 here is CASKFYTGELFF. The CDR3 DNA is TGTGCCAGCAAATTCTACACCGGGGAGCTGTTTTTT.

This rearrangement joins TRBV11-2 to TRBJ2-1; TRBD2 is a possible D gene (6 bases). V gave up 1 base and J gave up 8 bases, with 6 bases separating them. The length of the CDR3 is 12 residues. CDR1 and CDR2 (germline): SGHAT, FQNNGV. CDR3 bases: TGTGCCAGCAGCTTAGCTAGCGATGAGCAGTTCTTC. Translation gives CASSLASDEQFF.